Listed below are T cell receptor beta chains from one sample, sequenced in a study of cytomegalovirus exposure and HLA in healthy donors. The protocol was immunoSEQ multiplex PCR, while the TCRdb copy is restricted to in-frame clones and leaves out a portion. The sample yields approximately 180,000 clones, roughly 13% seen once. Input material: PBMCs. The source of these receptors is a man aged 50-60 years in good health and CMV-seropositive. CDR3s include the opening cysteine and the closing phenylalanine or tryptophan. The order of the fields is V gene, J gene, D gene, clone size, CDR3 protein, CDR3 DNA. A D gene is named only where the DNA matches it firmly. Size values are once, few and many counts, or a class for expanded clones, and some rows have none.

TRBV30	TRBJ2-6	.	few	CAWSYRIVQPGANVLTF	TGTGCCTGGTCGTACAGGATTGTTCAGCCTGGGGCCAACGTCCTGACTTTC
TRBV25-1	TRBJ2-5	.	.	CASSEVRGAGETQYF	TGTGCCAGCAGTGAAGTTCGGGGGGCGGGGGAGACCCAGTACTTC
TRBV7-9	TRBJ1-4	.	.	CASSLAHVGGADEKLFF	TGTGCCAGCAGCTTAGCGCATGTCGGGGGTGCGGATGAAAAACTGTTTTTT
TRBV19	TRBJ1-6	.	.	CASSKEPVGNSPLHF	TGTGCCAGTAGTAAGGAGCCTGTGGGTAATTCACCCCTCCACTTT
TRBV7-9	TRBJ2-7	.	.	CASSGRYEQYF	TGTGCCAGCAGCGGTCGGTACGAGCAGTACTTC
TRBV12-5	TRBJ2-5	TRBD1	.	CASGSTGTGETQYF	TGTGCTAGTGGATCTACCGGGACAGGCGAGACCCAGTACTTC
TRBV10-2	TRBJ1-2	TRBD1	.	CASRPGQGVGYTF	TGCGCCAGCAGACCCGGACAGGGTGTTGGCTACACCTTC
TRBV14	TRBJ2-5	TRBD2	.	CASSQPQRGGRETQYF	TGTGCCAGCAGCCAACCTCAGCGGGGGGGCAGGGAGACCCAGTACTTC
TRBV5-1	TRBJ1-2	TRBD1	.	CASSLDRGAYCYTF	TGCGCCAGCAGCTTGGACAGGGGAGCCTATTGCTACACCTTC
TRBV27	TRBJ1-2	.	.	CAAGGGNYGYTF	TGTGCCGCCGGGGGGGGCAACTATGGCTACACCTTC
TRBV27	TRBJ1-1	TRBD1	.	CATWGQFHTEAFF	TGTGCCACCTGGGGACAGTTTCACACTGAAGCTTTCTTT
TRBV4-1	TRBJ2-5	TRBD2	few	CASSRGSGGPETQYF	TGCGCCAGCAGCCGGGGCAGCGGGGGTCCTGAGACCCAGTACTTC
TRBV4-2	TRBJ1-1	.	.	CASSQGPDTINTEAFF	TGTGCCAGCAGCCAAGGACCCGACACGATAAACACTGAAGCTTTCTTT
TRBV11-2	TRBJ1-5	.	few	CASSPDGIQPQHF	TGTGCCAGCAGCCCCGACGGGATCCAGCCCCAGCATTTT
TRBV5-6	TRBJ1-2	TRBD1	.	CASSSPGRQGVYGYTF	TGTGCCAGCAGCTCCCCCGGGCGGCAGGGGGTATATGGCTACACCTTC
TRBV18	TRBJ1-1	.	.	CASSPGPLEAFF	TGTGCCAGCTCACCAGGGCCATTAGAAGCTTTCTTT
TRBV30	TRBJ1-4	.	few	CAWRGLGGEKLFF	TGTGCCTGGAGAGGTTTAGGGGGAGAAAAACTGTTTTTT
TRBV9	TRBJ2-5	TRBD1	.	CASSSQRTGGRETQYF	TGTGCCAGCAGCTCCCAGAGGACAGGGGGGAGGGAGACCCAGTACTTC
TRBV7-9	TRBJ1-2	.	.	CASSRGTDLYGYTF	TGTGCCAGCAGCCGCGGGACGGATCTCTATGGCTACACCTTC
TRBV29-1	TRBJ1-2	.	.	CSLRRGHGYTF	TGCAGCCTGAGGAGAGGGCATGGCTACACCTTC
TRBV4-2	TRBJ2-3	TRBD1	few	CASSQGDRANSADTQYF	TGTGCCAGCAGCCAAGGGGACAGGGCTAATAGCGCAGATACGCAGTATTTT
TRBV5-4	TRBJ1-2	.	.	CASTTRGGDMGGYTF	TGTGCCAGCACCACCCGGGGAGGGGATATGGGTGGCTACACCTTC
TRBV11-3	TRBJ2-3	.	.	CASSPREGRGDTQYF	TGTGCCAGCAGCCCCCGGGAAGGGCGTGGGGATACGCAGTATTTT
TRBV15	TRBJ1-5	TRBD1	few	CATSRDGQGAGSNQPQHF	TGTGCCACCAGCAGAGATGGCCAGGGGGCCGGTAGCAATCAGCCCCAGCATTTT